These T cell receptor beta chains were read from a single sample in a study of T cells in Graves' hyperthyroidism and ophthalmopathy. TCRdb re-derived calls from the multiplex PCR reads in MiXCR, one entry per CDR3 protein. In the table there are around 600,000 distinct CDR3 sequences, roughly 45% of which are singletons. The sequenced sample consisted of peripheral blood or thyroid tissue (not recorded which). The receptors come from an adult man with Graves' disease, either hyperthyroidism or ophthalmopathy (not recorded which). CDR3s leave out the opening cysteine and the closing phenylalanine or tryptophan. Each record gives: CDR3 protein, V gene, J gene.

CDR3 protein: ASSLNRARQPQH
V gene: TRBV2
J gene: TRBJ1-5

CDR3 protein: ASSLLVGQVNEKLF
V gene: TRBV11-1
J gene: TRBJ1-4

CDR3 protein: ASSPSGGVNTEAF
V gene: TRBV9
J gene: TRBJ1-1

CDR3 protein: ASRRHVAGAYEQY
V gene: TRBV7-2
J gene: TRBJ2-7

CDR3 protein: ASSPGQGVSQPQH
V gene: TRBV12-3/TRBV12-4
J gene: TRBJ1-5

CDR3 protein: ASSLFLAGRTGELF
V gene: TRBV7-9
J gene: TRBJ2-2

CDR3 protein: ASSPGTSGVTGEQY
V gene: TRBV7-6
J gene: TRBJ2-7

CDR3 protein: ASSLQGDTQY
V gene: TRBV7-9
J gene: -

CDR3 protein: ASGPQPTGEAF
V gene: TRBV5-1
J gene: TRBJ1-1

CDR3 protein: ASRSGYGQY
V gene: TRBV25-1
J gene: TRBJ2-7

CDR3 protein: SARDLGGAEMNTEAF
V gene: TRBV20-1
J gene: TRBJ1-1

CDR3 protein: ASSIAGGQEAQY
V gene: TRBV7-9
J gene: TRBJ2-5

CDR3 protein: ASSAGTGSSGYT
V gene: TRBV7-9
J gene: TRBJ1-2

CDR3 protein: ASSGQGNGYGYT
V gene: TRBV24-1
J gene: TRBJ1-2

CDR3 protein: ASSLTSGKVGPYEQY
V gene: TRBV7-9
J gene: TRBJ2-7

CDR3 protein: ASSLAGAYDEQY
V gene: TRBV5-1
J gene: TRBJ2-7

CDR3 protein: ASKAPGSYEQY
V gene: TRBV6-2/TRBV6-3
J gene: TRBJ2-7

CDR3 protein: ASSYSVSSSYEQY
V gene: TRBV6-5
J gene: TRBJ2-7

CDR3 protein: SARGRFVEAF
V gene: TRBV20-1
J gene: TRBJ1-1

CDR3 protein: ASSYSKQGIGYT
V gene: TRBV6-5
J gene: TRBJ1-2

CDR3 protein: ASSYSIGGTGGNYEQY
V gene: TRBV7-9
J gene: TRBJ2-7

CDR3 protein: SVGATGSNEKLF
V gene: TRBV29-1
J gene: TRBJ1-4

CDR3 protein: ASSFTGAPNEKLF
V gene: TRBV7-2
J gene: TRBJ1-4

CDR3 protein: ASSSPGTSSSEQY
V gene: TRBV19
J gene: TRBJ2-7

CDR3 protein: ASSEWTGELF
V gene: TRBV25-1
J gene: TRBJ2-2

CDR3 protein: ASSGGVTDTQY
V gene: TRBV14
J gene: TRBJ2-3